This paragraph covers one T cell receptor (beta chain) sequence. Its antigen is not identified. Assay used: immunoSEQ multiplex PCR; TCRdb lists only in-frame clones, some missing. The table lists about 180,000 clones, 70% to 90% of them singletons. The data were obtained in a study of T cell responses to AZD1222 COVID-19 vaccine. Study-wide context: Combined were second doses at about 4 or about 12 weeks.

Trimming stripped 0 bases from V and 0 bases from J, with 13 bases between. The germline gives CDR1 SGHDT, CDR2 YYEEEE. The CDR3 extends over 16 amino acids. General study findings and limits: Compared with day 0, the breadth and depth of the Spike-specific TCR repertoire rose significantly after two doses of AZD1222. Possibly, clonal diversity was underestimated; donors were largely white British and included more females. Repertoires in all cases were sampled only once the peak T cell response had passed.

This chain connects TRBV5-6 to TRBJ2-7; D perhaps matches TRBD1 (6 bases). The sequences come from peripheral blood, collected on day 0 of AZD1222 vaccination. This receptor was obtained from an adult in good health. As DNA, the CDR3 is TGTGCCAGCAGCTTGGTCGGTCGACAGGCCTCCTACGAGCAGTACTTC. This gives the protein CASSLVGRQASYEQYF. Together with reference TRBV5-6 and TRBJ2-7, the CDR3 gives the full variable domain: DAGVTQSPTHLIKTRGQQVTLRCSPKSGHDTVSWYQQALGQGPQFIFQYYEEEERQRGNFPDRFSGHQFPNYSSELNVNALLLGDSALYLCASSLVGRQASYEQYFGPGTRLTVT.